Listed below are T cell receptor beta chains from one sample, sequenced in a study of cytomegalovirus exposure and HLA in healthy donors. This table comes from immunoSEQ multiplex PCR, and its TCRdb copy is limited to in-frame clones, with some not included. The table records approximately 110,000 clones, 76% of them present only once. The source material was PBMCs. The origin of the receptors is a man in his fifties or sixties in good health and CMV-seronegative. Each CDR3 is given with its conserved first and last residue. D genes are given only for firm matches. Not all rows give a size; the values are once, few, many and, for expanded clones, a class.

clone size	V gene	J gene	CDR3 length	D gene	CDR3 protein	CDR3 DNA
.	TRBV5-1	TRBJ2-1	15	.	CASSALGSSYNEQFF	TGCGCCAGCAGCGCTCTAGGGAGCTCCTACAATGAGCAGTTCTTC
once	TRBV7-6	TRBJ2-5	16	.	CASSPPGGRGQETQYF	TGTGCCAGCAGTCCTCCCGGGGGGCGGGGACAAGAGACCCAGTACTTC
.	TRBV7-9	TRBJ2-1	14	TRBD2	CASSGSGGHNEQFF	TGTGCCAGCAGCGGGAGCGGGGGGCACAATGAGCAGTTCTTC
.	TRBV9	TRBJ2-1	15	.	CASSATYLDSNEQFF	TGTGCCAGCAGCGCAACATACCTAGACAGTAATGAGCAGTTCTTC
few	TRBV11-2	TRBJ2-2	16	TRBD1	CASTRISGTGGGELFF	TGTGCCAGCACCCGAATCTCCGGGACAGGTGGCGGGGAGCTGTTTTTT
.	TRBV28	TRBJ1-1	14	TRBD1	CASATPGTGWGAFF	TGTGCCAGCGCTACCCCGGGGACAGGGTGGGGAGCTTTCTTT
.	TRBV2	TRBJ1-1	17	TRBD1	CASGLTDRVHMNTEAFF	TGTGCCAGCGGCCTCACCGACAGGGTTCACATGAACACTGAAGCTTTCTTT
.	TRBV7-9	TRBJ2-1	18	TRBD2	CASSSGLAGGSSYNEQFF	TGTGCCAGCAGCTCGGGACTAGCGGGGGGGAGCTCCTACAATGAGCAGTTCTTC
.	TRBV2	TRBJ2-1	15	TRBD2	CASSAFTSAYNEQFF	TGTGCCAGCAGTGCTTTTACTAGCGCTTACAATGAGCAGTTCTTC
few	TRBV6-5	TRBJ1-5	13	.	CASRIDSNQPQHF	TGTGCCAGCAGAATAGATAGCAATCAGCCCCAGCATTTT
.	TRBV6-5	TRBJ1-2	12	.	CASSNREDGYTF	TGTGCCAGCTCTAATAGGGAGGACGGCTACACCTTC
.	TRBV15	TRBJ2-3	16	TRBD2	CATSRDRGQGGDTQYF	TGTGCCACCAGCAGAGATCGAGGGCAGGGAGGGGATACGCAGTATTTT
.	TRBV2	TRBJ2-1	16	TRBD2	CASSVTSGAGNNEQFF	TGTGCCAGCAGTGTTACTAGCGGGGCGGGCAACAATGAGCAGTTCTTC
.	TRBV2	TRBJ2-5	15	TRBD2	CASSDLAGVQETQYF	TGTGCCAGCAGTGATCTAGCGGGGGTACAAGAGACCCAGTACTTC
.	TRBV5-1	TRBJ1-1	13	TRBD1	CASSPTGEFAAFF	TGCGCCAGCAGCCCGACAGGGGAATTTGCCGCTTTCTTT
.	TRBV6-5	TRBJ1-5	14	.	CASTPGLESQPQHF	TGTGCCAGCACCCCGGGGTTGGAAAGCCAGCCCCAGCATTTT
.	TRBV7-9	TRBJ2-3	15	.	CASSRGTASTDTQYF	TGTGCCAGCAGCCGGGGGACAGCTAGCACAGATACGCAGTATTTT
.	TRBV5-1	TRBJ2-1	14	TRBD1	CASSLVAGGNEQFF	TGCGCCAGCAGCTTGGTGGCAGGGGGAAATGAGCAGTTCTTC
.	TRBV25-1	TRBJ2-1	15	.	CASSSDLDAYNEQFF	TGTGCCAGCAGCTCGGACTTGGACGCCTACAATGAGCAGTTCTTC
.	TRBV11-3	TRBJ2-3	15	.	CASSLEGTITDTQYF	TGTGCCAGCAGCTTAGAGGGGACAATCACAGATACGCAGTATTTT
.	TRBV7-9	TRBJ1-3	13	.	CASRQRSGNTIYF	TGTGCCAGCAGGCAGAGGTCTGGAAACACCATATATTTT
few	TRBV7-3	TRBJ2-2	13	.	CASSPGPIGELFF	TGTGCCAGCAGCCCTGGGCCCATCGGGGAGCTGTTTTTT
.	TRBV29-1	TRBJ1-2	15	.	CSVDPTGGGNYGYTF	TGCAGCGTTGACCCCACCGGTGGAGGGAACTATGGCTACACCTTC
.	TRBV19	TRBJ2-1	19	TRBD1	CASSIGGQEAIHEHNEQFF	TGTGCCAGTAGTATAGGGGGACAGGAGGCGATACATGAACACAATGAGCAGTTCTTC
many	TRBV11-1	TRBJ1-4	15	TRBD1	CASSIAQGFGEKLFF	TGTGCCAGCAGCATTGCACAGGGGTTCGGTGAAAAACTGTTTTTT
.	TRBV19	TRBJ2-6	14	.	CASSMNTDSLTTSF	TGTGCCAGTAGTATGAACACAGACAGCCTTACCACTTCTTTC
few	TRBV30	TRBJ2-1	13	TRBD2	CAWGSGGGGEQFF	TGTGCCTGGGGTAGCGGGGGGGGTGGTGAGCAGTTCTTC
few	TRBV7-2	TRBJ2-2	15	.	CASSLVLGPTGELFF	TGTGCCAGCAGCTTAGTACTGGGGCCCACCGGGGAGCTGTTTTTT
few	TRBV6-1	TRBJ1-5	13	.	CASRQVNNQPQHF	TGTGCCAGCAGACAGGTTAATAATCAGCCCCAGCATTTT
.	TRBV18	TRBJ2-1	17	TRBD1	CASSLPPEDRTYNEQFF	TGTGCCAGCTCACTTCCCCCCGAGGACAGGACGTACAATGAGCAGTTCTTC
.	TRBV5-1	TRBJ2-7	16	TRBD2	CASSPRGGASSYEQYF	TGCGCCAGCAGCCCCCGCGGGGGGGCAAGCTCCTACGAGCAGTACTTC
.	TRBV5-8	TRBJ1-1	14	TRBD1	CASRKDRASTEAFF	TGTGCCAGCAGAAAGGACAGGGCATCAACTGAAGCTTTCTTT
.	TRBV19	TRBJ1-1	17	.	CASSIFPGLVLGPEAFF	TGTGCCAGTAGTATCTTCCCAGGGCTGGTCCTAGGACCTGAAGCTTTCTTT
.	TRBV19	TRBJ2-1	13	.	CASSTGGGDEQFF	TGTGCCAGTAGTACCGGCGGGGGCGATGAGCAGTTCTTC
.	TRBV5-6	TRBJ1-1	13	.	CASSFSPNTEAFF	TGTGCCAGCAGCTTTTCTCCGAACACTGAAGCTTTCTTT
few	TRBV7-9	TRBJ1-2	15	TRBD1	CASSPPGQENYGYTF	TGTGCCAGCAGCCCCCCGGGACAGGAGAACTATGGCTACACCTTC
.	TRBV5-1	TRBJ2-1	15	TRBD1	CASSLGQGYGNEQFF	TGCGCCAGCAGCCTCGGACAGGGGTATGGCAATGAGCAGTTCTTC
.	TRBV7-2	TRBJ1-5	13	.	CASSLEQEGPQHF	TGTGCCAGCAGCTTAGAACAGGAAGGGCCCCAGCATTTT
.	TRBV7-2	TRBJ2-5	15	.	CASSLAGQAKETQYF	TGTGCCAGCAGCTTAGCGGGCCAGGCAAAAGAGACCCAGTACTTC
.	TRBV5-4	TRBJ2-2	16	.	CASSFQRGMNTGELFF	TGTGCCAGCAGCTTCCAACGGGGGATGAACACCGGGGAGCTGTTTTTT
.	TRBV7-9	TRBJ2-1	16	TRBD2	CSSSSLAGSSYNEQFF	TGTTCCAGCAGCTCCCTAGCGGGGAGCTCCTACAATGAGCAGTTCTTC
few	TRBV6-6	TRBJ1-6	12	.	CASSYSTEYVHF	TGTGCCAGCAGTTACTCGACAGAATACGTCCACTTT
.	TRBV19	TRBJ1-2	13	.	CASNRQGTYGYTF	TGTGCCAGTAACCGGCAGGGGACCTATGGCTACACCTTC
.	TRBV5-1	TRBJ2-2	15	TRBD1	CASSFGQGAGRELFF	TGCGCCAGCAGCTTCGGACAGGGGGCAGGAAGGGAGCTGTTTTTT
.	TRBV5-5	TRBJ1-2	15	.	CASSLEAEANYGYTF	TGTGCCAGCAGCTTGGAGGCGGAAGCTAACTATGGCTACACCTTC
.	TRBV2	TRBJ1-1	15	TRBD1	CASRDDRGRGTEAFF	TGTGCCAGCAGGGACGACAGGGGGCGAGGGACTGAAGCTTTCTTT
few	TRBV7-2	TRBJ1-5	15	TRBD1	CASSLVQGEGQPQHF	TGTGCCAGCAGCTTAGTACAGGGGGAGGGTCAGCCCCAGCATTTT
.	TRBV7-9	TRBJ2-7	13	.	CASSSDRSYEQYF	TGTGCCAGCAGCTCGGACAGATCCTACGAGCAGTACTTC
once	TRBV29-1	TRBJ1-3	16	.	CSVEVWATQTGNTIYF	TGCAGCGTTGAGGTTTGGGCAACTCAGACTGGAAACACCATATATTTT
.	TRBV9	TRBJ2-3	17	TRBD2	CASSVVSGGRGTDTQYF	TGTGCCAGCAGCGTAGTGAGCGGGGGGAGAGGCACAGATACGCAGTATTTT
.	TRBV2	TRBJ1-1	15	.	CASSGDRGTETEAFF	TGTGCCAGCAGTGGGGACCGCGGGACGGAGACTGAAGCTTTCTTT
few	TRBV19	TRBJ2-3	16	TRBD1	CASSLPPGQGTDTQYF	TGTGCCAGTAGTTTACCCCCGGGACAGGGCACAGATACGCAGTATTTT
.	TRBV9	TRBJ1-4	13	.	CASNGGGDEKLFF	TGTGCCAGCAATGGAGGGGGGGATGAAAAACTGTTTTTT
.	TRBV5-4	TRBJ1-2	17	.	CASRLGVGRGLGYGYTF	TGTGCCAGCCGATTGGGAGTAGGCAGGGGCCTCGGCTATGGCTACACCTTC
.	TRBV7-8	TRBJ2-3	15	TRBD2	CASSMGLAGGDTQYF	TGTGCCAGCAGCATGGGACTAGCGGGGGGAGATACGCAGTATTTT
.	TRBV5-5	TRBJ2-7	15	TRBD2	CASSSKWGGTYEQYF	TGTGCCAGCAGCTCCAAGTGGGGGGGGACCTACGAGCAGTACTTC
.	TRBV5-1	TRBJ2-5	13	.	CASSLFDPGIQYF	TGCGCCAGCAGCTTGTTTGATCCGGGAATCCAGTACTTC
.	TRBV5-1	TRBJ1-4	14	TRBD1	CASSQGQGLEKLFF	TGCGCCAGCAGCCAGGGACAGGGCTTGGAAAAACTGTTTTTT
.	TRBV7-8	TRBJ1-1	15	.	CASSPGGDPNTEAFF	TGTGCCAGCAGCCCGGGGGGGGATCCTAACACTGAAGCTTTCTTT